One and the same sample provided the 29 T cell receptor beta chains below, sequenced in a study of T cell changes during pregnancy in multiple sclerosis. Method: immunoSEQ multiplex PCR; TCRdb's copy keeps in-frame clones and lacks some. This sample has about 54,000 clones, with 90% found just once. The specimen was CD4+ T cells from peripheral blood mononuclear cells, collected in the first trimester of pregnancy. These receptors were collected from a female donor with multiple sclerosis, enrolled in a pregnancy study.

The V gene is TRBV9, the J gene TRBJ2-3, with D perhaps TRBD1 (7 bases). Trimming took off 4 bases at V and 6 bases at J, with 15 bases between the two ends. CDR3 length equals 14 residues. The germline gives CDR1 SGDLS, CDR2 YYNGEE. The CDR3 loop reads CASSLLPGGDTQYF. The CDR3 region has the DNA TGTGCCAGCAGCCTCCTGCCAGGGGGGGATACGCAGTATTTT.

The chain has TRBV5-1 and TRBJ1-1, with D possibly being TRBD1 (5 bases). Germline CDR1 SGHRS, CDR2 YFSETQ. The CDR3 sequence is 15 residues long. V was pared by 1 base and J by 1 base, with 11 bases between. Here the CDR3 reads CASSLQGGQNTEAFF. The CDR3, as DNA: TGCGCCAGCAGCTTGCAGGGCGGCCAGAACACTGAAGCTTTCTTT.

The CDR3 spells CASSSQGGGITEQYF. The CDR3 region has the DNA TGTGCCAGCAGCTCACAGGGAGGGGGGATAACGGAGCAGTACTTC. The gene calls are TRBV9 and TRBJ2-7; TRBD2 might be the D (7 bases). V gave up 4 bases and J gave up 7 bases, with 21 bases separating them. Germline loops: CDR1 SGDLS, CDR2 YYNGEE. The CDR3 covers 15 residues.

The chain is built from TRBV5-4 and TRBJ1-1; D unresolved. The germline V gene encodes CDR1 SGHNT and CDR2 YYREEE (reference sequence). The CDR3 runs to 15 residues. The ends were cut back, 2 bases at V and 5 bases at J, with 16 bases in the middle. The CDR3 DNA sequence: TGTGCCAGCAGCTTAGGCGTTCTAGGGAGGACTGAAGCTTTCTTT. Its translation: CASSLGVLGRTEAFF.

The chain couples TRBV7-6 to TRBJ1-2, with D unresolved. Trimming left V 5 bases short and J 1 base short, with 5 bases between. Germline CDR1 and CDR2: SGHVS and FNYEAQ. The CDR3 runs 12 residues. CDR3 amino acids: CASSPSNYGYTF. In DNA, the CDR3 is TGTGCCAGCAGCCCCAGTAACTATGGCTACACCTTC. Together with reference TRBV7-6 and TRBJ1-2, the CDR3 gives the full variable domain: GAGVSQSPRYKVTKRGQDVALRCDPISGHVSLYWYRQALGQGPEFLTYFNYEAQQDKSGLPNDRFSAERPEGSISTLTIQRTEQRDSAMYRCASSPSNYGYTFGSGTRLTVV.

The V call is TRBV21-1, the J call TRBJ2-7; the DNA was not compared with TRBD2, the D call given in the table. TRBV21-1 is noted as a pseudogene. The CDR3 length is 15 residues. The CDR3 sequence is CASSKDGGSIYEQYF. The CDR3 DNA follows: TGTGCCAGCAGCAAAGACGGGGGGTCTATCTACGAGCAGTACTTC.

In DNA form, the CDR3 reads TGTGCCAGCAGCTTAATGGGGACTAGCGGGGGAGATACGCAGTATTTT. Encoded protein: CASSLMGTSGGDTQYF. The rearrangement joins TRBV7-3 to TRBJ2-3; 14 nucleotides agree with TRBD2. Trimming removed 1 base from V and 5 bases from J; junction bases left unmatched: 2. Germline V CDR1 and CDR2: SGHTA, FQGTGA. The CDR3 is made up of 16 amino acids.

The genes are TRBV4-1 and TRBJ2-1; maybe TRBD2 (6 bases). Trimming removed 0 bases from V and 7 bases from J, with 19 bases in between. Germline CDR1 and CDR2: MGHRA and YSYEKL. The length of the CDR3 is 17 residues. The CDR3 DNA reads as TGCGCCAGCAGCCAAGATCGAACTAGCCTACTTGGGAATGAGCAGTTCTTC. It codes for CASSQDRTSLLGNEQFF.

This clone was picked up one time. This chain joins TRBV7-2 and TRBJ1-1; the D gene is possibly TRBD1 (6 bases). With 5 bases removed from V and 6 bases from J, the gap between germline ends came to 22 bases. CDR1 SGHTA and CDR2 FQGNSA come from the germline V gene. The CDR3 has 16 amino acids. DNA for the CDR3: TGTGCCAGCAGCATCATAATTACAGGGAAAGGAGCTGAAGCTTTCTTT. This sequence encodes CASSIIITGKGAEAFF.

The chain joins TRBV5-5 to TRBJ2-5; 7 bases are a match to TRBD1. Trimming at V came to 4 bases and at J to 0 bases, leaving 3 bases not matched to a gene. The CDR3 extends over 14 amino acids. Germline CDR1 and CDR2: SGHKS and YYEKEE (reference sequence). CDR3 protein: CASSKGTDQETQYF. The CDR3 coding sequence is TGTGCCAGCAGCAAAGGGACAGACCAAGAGACCCAGTACTTC.

The chain couples TRBV5-6 to TRBJ1-5, with 8 bases aligning to TRBD1. Trimming removed 0 bases from V and 4 bases from J; junction bases left unmatched: 3. There are 15 residues in the CDR3. Germline assignment: CDR1 SGHDT and CDR2 YYEEEE. The CDR3 coding sequence is TGTGCCAGCAGCTTGGGGTGGGACAGGAATCAGCCCCAGCATTTT. This codes for CASSLGWDRNQPQHF.

This rearrangement joins TRBV7-6 to TRBJ2-6; 7 bases align to TRBD1. The CDR3 has 19 amino acids. The junction had 13 bases not matched to a gene; V was cut back by 5 bases and J by 0 bases. The germline V gene encodes CDR1 SGHVS and CDR2 FNYEAQ. CDR3 nucleotide sequence: TGTGCCAGCAGCCCGGAACCGGGACAGCGAGGCTCTGGGGCCAACGTCCTGACTTTC. It specifies CASSPEPGQRGSGANVLTF.

The rearrangement joins TRBV14 to TRBJ2-2; TRBD1 might be the D (5 bases). The CDR3 is 14 amino acids. V was cut by 5 bases and J by 0 bases, with 7 bases left in between. Germline-derived CDR1 and CDR2 are SGHDN and FVKESK. CDR3 region: CASSRGSNTGELFF. CDR3 bases: TGTGCCAGCAGCAGGGGCTCGAACACCGGGGAGCTGTTTTTT.

CDR3 protein: CASSISGTQYNEQFF. The CDR3 coding sequence is TGTGCCAGCAGCATTAGCGGGACCCAATACAATGAGCAGTTCTTC. The V gene is TRBV5-4, the J gene TRBJ2-1; 8 bases map to TRBD2. V lost 4 bases, J lost 4 bases, and 7 bases stayed unmatched. There are 15 residues in the CDR3. Germline V gene lookup returns CDR1 SGHNT and CDR2 YYREEE (reference sequence).

The V gene is TRBV19, the J gene TRBJ2-2; 8 positions match TRBD1. With 7 bases clipped from V and 6 bases from J, the junction kept 10 bases outside the gene matches. Germline V gene lookup returns CDR1 LNHDA and CDR2 SQIVND (reference sequence). The CDR3 has 15 amino acids. The CDR3 DNA sequence: TGTGCCAGTAAGGCAGGGGGCACGTTGTCCGGGGAGCTGTTTTTT. This encodes CASKAGGTLSGELFF.

The chain has TRBV20-1 and TRBJ2-7; a weak D match, TRBD2 (5 bases). CDR3 size: 11 residues. CDR1 is DFQATT and CDR2 is SNEGSKA in the germline V gene (reference sequence). V lost 6 bases and J lost 7, with 13 bases in between. DNA for the CDR3: TGCAGTGCGAGGACTGTCCGAGAGCAGTACTTC. It encodes CSARTVREQYF.

The chain couples TRBV2 to TRBJ1-2; possibly TRBD1 for D (5 bases). CDR1 is SNHLY and CDR2 is FYNNEI in the germline V gene. This CDR3 comprises 15 residues. Deletions cut 2 bases from V and 2 bases from J, with 12 bases between. CDR3 residues: CASSEKGRANYGYTF. The CDR3 nucleotides are TGTGCCAGCAGTGAAAAGGGCAGGGCCAACTATGGCTACACCTTC.

V usage is TRBV7-9 and J usage is TRBJ2-3, with D tentatively TRBD2 (5 bases). This CDR3 has 14 residues. Trimming stripped 5 bases from V and 1 base from J, with 10 bases between. Per germline, CDR1 SEHNR and CDR2 FQNEAQ (reference sequence). CDR3 coding DNA: TGTGCCAGCAGCCCGGGGAAGGGCACAGATACGCAGTATTTT. It is translated as CASSPGKGTDTQYF.

This clone showed up many times. The chain uses TRBV4-2 and TRBJ2-1, with TRBD2 matching 7 bases. Germline CDR1 LGHNA, CDR2 YNFKEQ. The CDR3 is made up of 16 amino acids. V dropped 4 bases and J dropped 2; count of bases not matched to a gene: 8. CDR3 region: CASSLGGLAAYNEQFF. The CDR3, as DNA: TGTGCCAGCAGCCTAGGTGGCCTAGCGGCCTACAATGAGCAGTTCTTC.

This clone was detected only a few times. Other nucleotide sequences from this sample produce the same CDR3. This chain links TRBV6-5 with TRBJ1-2; D perhaps matches TRBD1 (5 bases). The CDR3 runs 13 residues. In germline, CDR1 is MNHEY, CDR2 SVGAGI. With 4 bases removed from V and 1 base from J, the gap between germline ends came to 7 bases. CDR3 nucleotide sequence: TGTGCCAGCAGTTTAGACAGTAACTATGGCTACACCTTC. As protein: CASSLDSNYGYTF.

This clone was seen just once. V is TRBV29-1 and J is TRBJ2-7, with a weak D call TRBD1 (6 bases). Trimming stripped 4 bases from V and 0 bases from J, with 7 bases between. The CDR3 consists of 12 residues. The V gene's germline CDR1 is SQVTM and CDR2 ANQGSEA. In DNA, the CDR3 is TGCAGCGTTGGGGACACCTCCTACGAGCAGTACTTC. This gives the protein CSVGDTSYEQYF.

The chain carries TRBV7-3 and TRBJ2-7, with 8 bases identical to TRBD2. J gave up 3 bases and V 4 bases, and 8 bases lay outside the gene matches. This CDR3 is 15 amino acids long. Germline CDR1 reads SGHTA; CDR2 reads FQGTGA. CDR3 DNA: TGTGCCAGCAGCTGGGTCAGACTAGCGAGCTACGAGCAGTACTTC. This gives the protein CASSWVRLASYEQYF.

The J gene is TRBJ1-1, the V gene TRBV19; D not certain. CDR1 and CDR2 (germline): LNHDA, SQIVND (reference sequence). CDR3 size: 14 residues. The V gene lost 3 bases and the J gene lost 6 bases, with 14 bases spanning the gap. The CDR3 spells CASSIKSDSAEAFF. The DNA of the CDR3 is TGTGCCAGTAGTATTAAATCCGACTCGGCTGAAGCTTTCTTT.

This chain joins TRBV5-1 and TRBJ2-3; 9 nucleotides align to TRBD2. V gave up 0 bases and J gave up 2 bases; unmatched junction bases: 4. The CDR3 runs 16 residues. Looked up from germline, CDR1 is SGHRS and CDR2 is YFSETQ. CDR3 nucleotide sequence: TGCGCCAGCAGCTTGGGGCTAGCGGGATACACAGATACGCAGTATTTT. It is translated as CASSLGLAGYTDTQYF. Full variable domain (missing parts from reference TRBV5-1 and TRBJ2-3): KAGVTQTPRYLIKTRGQQVTLSCSPISGHRSVSWYQQTPGQGLQFLFEYFSETQRNKGNFPGRFSGRQFSNSRSEMNVSTLELGDSALYLCASSLGLAGYTDTQYFGPGTRLTVL.

The chain is built from TRBV19 and TRBJ2-2; the match to TRBD2 covers 10 bases. From germline, CDR1 is LNHDA and CDR2 SQIVND (reference sequence). The CDR3 is 15 amino acids. J gave up 5 bases and V 5 bases, and 5 bases lay outside the gene matches. The CDR3 region has the DNA TGTGCCAGTAGTCAACTAGCGGGGAAGACCGGGGAGCTGTTTTTT. It is translated as CASSQLAGKTGELFF.

This chain connects TRBV11-2 to TRBJ1-4; 9 positions agree with TRBD1. Germline-derived CDR1 and CDR2 are SGHAT and FQNNGV. The V gene end was trimmed by 4 bases and the J gene end by 8 bases; junction bases not matched to a gene: 8. The CDR3 covers 15 residues. In DNA form, the CDR3 reads TGTGCCAGCAGCTCAAACAGGGGGCGGATGGAAAAACTGTTTTTT. Residues: CASSSNRGRMEKLFF.

The chain has TRBV6-5 and TRBJ2-3; 8 bases are a match to TRBD1. From germline, CDR1 is MNHEY and CDR2 SVGAGI. V gave up 6 bases and J gave up 1 base; unmatched junction bases: 0. This CDR3 is built from 13 residues. The CDR3 region is CASRDRGTDTQYF. In DNA, the CDR3 is TGTGCCAGCAGGGACAGGGGCACAGATACGCAGTATTTT.

The chain links TRBV19 to TRBJ2-1; 9 nucleotides line up with TRBD2. Losses at the gene ends were 4 bases for V and 8 bases for J; bases not matched to a gene: 9. Germline-derived CDR1 and CDR2 are LNHDA and SQIVND (reference sequence). The CDR3 is made up of 15 amino acids. Written as DNA, the CDR3 is TGTGCCAGTAGTACCTGGGATAGCGGGGGTGATGAGCAGTTCTTC. Its protein product is CASSTWDSGGDEQFF.

The rearrangement joins TRBV10-3 to TRBJ1-6; D remains unclear. Trimming took off 5 bases at V and 0 bases at J, with 8 bases between the two ends. CDR3 length: 15 amino acids. Germline loops: CDR1 ENHRY, CDR2 SYGVKD. The CDR3 DNA follows: TGTGCCATCAGTCCAGGAAGCTCCTATAATTCACCCCTCCACTTT. Translating gives CAISPGSSYNSPLHF.